Below, one TCR beta chain is given with its context. The antigen remains undetermined. Documented time point: week 11, during vaccination. Alongside topical imiquimod, each dose of vaccine comprised 300 ug of mutant IDH1 20-mer peptide. The entry originates in a study of a mutant IDH1 vaccine in newly diagnosed glioma. Some clones are missing from TCRdb's copy, which holds only in-frame ones; the method was immunoSEQ multiplex PCR. Among some 54,000 clones listed, more than 85% were seen once. The CDR3 spans 14 residues. The V segment lost 2 bases and the J segment 4 bases; nucleotides outside the gene matches: 5. The germline V gene encodes CDR1 SGHRS and CDR2 YFSETQ.

J is TRBJ1-1 and V is TRBV5-1; TRBD1 matches at 7 bases. The input for sequencing was PBMCs, taken from a glioma patient whose treatment included an IDH1 peptide vaccine. The origin of this receptor is a man aged 45-65 years with glioma. In DNA form, the CDR3 reads TGCGCCAGCAGCTTACAGGGGACGAGCACTGAAGCTTTCTTT. Translation: CASSLQGTSTEAFF.